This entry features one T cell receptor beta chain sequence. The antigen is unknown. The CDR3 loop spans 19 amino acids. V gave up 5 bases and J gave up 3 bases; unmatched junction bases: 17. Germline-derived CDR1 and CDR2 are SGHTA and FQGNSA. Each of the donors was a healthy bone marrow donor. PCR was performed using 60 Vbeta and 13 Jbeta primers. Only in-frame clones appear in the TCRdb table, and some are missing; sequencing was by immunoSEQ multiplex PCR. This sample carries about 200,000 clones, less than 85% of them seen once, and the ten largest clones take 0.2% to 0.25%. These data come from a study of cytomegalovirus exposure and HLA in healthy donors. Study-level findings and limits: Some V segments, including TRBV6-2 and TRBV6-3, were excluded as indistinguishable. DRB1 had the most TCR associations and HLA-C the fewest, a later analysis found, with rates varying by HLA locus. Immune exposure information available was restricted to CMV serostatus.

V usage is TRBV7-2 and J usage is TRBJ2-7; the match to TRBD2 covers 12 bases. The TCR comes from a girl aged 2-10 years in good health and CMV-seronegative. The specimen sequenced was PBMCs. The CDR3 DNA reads TGTGCCAGCAGCCCCCGGGTGGGGCTAGCGGGGGGGCACATCTACGAGCAGTACTTC. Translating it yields CASSPRVGLAGGHIYEQYF.